This is a list of T cell receptor beta chains from one sample in a study of blood T cell repertoires in COVID-19. Data came from immunoSEQ multiplex PCR; TCRdb stores just in-frame clones and leaves some out. This sample has around 370,000 clones, with 90% found just once. The sequencing sample was made of peripheral blood. These receptors came from a man between 18 and 29 years old with active or convalescent COVID-19. CDR3s include the opening cysteine and the closing phenylalanine or tryptophan. A D gene is named only where the DNA matches it firmly. Rows may omit the clone size; those that give it use once, few, many or a size class.

V	J	D	size	DNA	CDR3
TRBV27	TRBJ1-1	.	.	TGTGCCAGCAGGCCTACAGGGCAGAGGAACACTGAAGCTTTCTTT	CASRPTGQRNTEAFF
TRBV27	TRBJ2-5	TRBD1	.	TGTGCCAGCAGTACGGGACAGGGGCACATGAGAGAGACCCAGTACTTC	CASSTGQGHMRETQYF
TRBV6-2/TRBV6-3	TRBJ2-7	TRBD1	.	TGTGCCAGCAGCGACCCCCCACCGGACAGGGCCTACGAGCAGTACTTC	CASSDPPPDRAYEQYF
TRBV24-1	TRBJ2-5	.	.	TGTGCCACCAGTGATCCAAAAGCAGGACAGTTTCAAGAGACCCAGTACTTC	CATSDPKAGQFQETQYF
TRBV19	TRBJ1-5	TRBD1	few	TGTGCCAGTAGTGCCGAGGACAGGGGAGGCAATCAGCCCCAGCATTTT	CASSAEDRGGNQPQHF
TRBV7-2	TRBJ2-3	.	.	TGTGCCAGCAGCCTAGCAGCTAGCACAGATACGCAGTATTTT	CASSLAASTDTQYF
TRBV7-2	TRBJ2-7	TRBD2	.	TGTGCCAGCAGCCGCCGGACTAGCGGGAGCGCCGAGCAGTACTTC	CASSRRTSGSAEQYF
TRBV5-1	TRBJ2-7	TRBD1	.	TGCGCCAGCAGCTTGGTGGGACAGCACTACGAGCAGTACTTC	CASSLVGQHYEQYF
TRBV6-1	TRBJ2-2	.	.	TGTGCCAGCAGTGAGGCAGGGGTAGGAACCGGGGAGCTGTTTTTT	CASSEAGVGTGELFF
TRBV6-5	TRBJ2-7	.	.	TGTGCCAGCAGCCGAGGGGACTTTGGGTACGAGCAGTACTTC	CASSRGDFGYEQYF
TRBV15	TRBJ2-2	.	.	TGTGCCACCAGCAGAGAACAGGTCGCCACCGGGGAGCTGTTTTTT	CATSREQVATGELFF
TRBV6-1	TRBJ1-1	.	.	TGTGCCAGCAGTGAAGACAGCAACATGAACACTGAAGCTTTCTTT	CASSEDSNMNTEAFF
TRBV7-9	TRBJ2-7	.	.	TGTGCCAGCAGCTCTCATAGCGGCCCAGGATACGAGCAGTACTTC	CASSSHSGPGYEQYF
TRBV2	TRBJ1-1	TRBD1	.	TGTGCCAGCAGTGCAGGGGGTGAAGCTTTCTTT	CASSAGGEAFF
TRBV7-2	TRBJ2-3	.	once	TGTGCCAGCAGCCAGGCGTCCAGGGTCACAGATACGCAGTATTTT	CASSQASRVTDTQYF
TRBV30	TRBJ2-7	.	few	TGTGCCTGGAGCCCCGGAGGGGGCCACTACTACGAGCAGTACTTC	CAWSPGGGHYYEQYF
TRBV15	TRBJ1-4	.	once	TGTGCCACCAGCAGACCCGGGGGGTTTAATGAAAAACTGTTTTTT	CATSRPGGFNEKLFF
TRBV7-2	TRBJ2-1	TRBD2	.	TGTGCCAGCAGCTCCGTAGCGGGGCAGTCCTACAATGAGCAGTTCTTC	CASSSVAGQSYNEQFF
TRBV5-1	TRBJ2-5	TRBD1	.	TGCGCCAGCAGCTTGGCCAGACAGGGACAAGAGACCCAGTACTTC	CASSLARQGQETQYF
TRBV6-5	TRBJ2-5	TRBD2	.	TGTGCCAGCAGTTCGGGACTAGCGGGCGAGACCCAGTACTTC	CASSSGLAGETQYF
TRBV7-3	TRBJ2-1	.	.	TGTGCCAGCAGCCTCGGACGGCTGGACTACAACAATGAGCAGTTCTTC	CASSLGRLDYNNEQFF
TRBV24-1	TRBJ1-2	.	.	TGTGCCACCAGTGGGGGCGGAATTTATGGCTACACCTTC	CATSGGGIYGYTF
TRBV14	TRBJ1-2	.	.	TGTGCCAGCAGCCAGGAGGGTAACATGTATAACTATGGCTACACCTTC	CASSQEGNMYNYGYTF
TRBV19	TRBJ2-7	TRBD1	once	TGTGCCAGTAGTATTCAGACAGGGGGTTCGTACGAGCAGTACTTC	CASSIQTGGSYEQYF
TRBV15	TRBJ2-5	TRBD1	.	TGTGCCACCAGCAGGGGGACAGGGGCCCCGGGAGAGACCCAGTACTTC	CATSRGTGAPGETQYF
TRBV28	TRBJ2-7	TRBD1	.	TGTGCCAGCAGGGGGACAGCGAAATACGAGCAGTACTTC	CASRGTAKYEQYF
TRBV28	TRBJ1-3	TRBD1	.	TGTGCCAGCAGTCCAGCCGGGACAGCTGGAAACACCATATATTTT	CASSPAGTAGNTIYF
TRBV6-5	TRBJ1-2	.	.	TGTGCCAGCAGTTCGAATGAGGATCCCTATGGCTACACCTTC	CASSSNEDPYGYTF
TRBV18	TRBJ1-3	.	.	TGTGCCAGCTCACCACCGGCCGGAAACACCATATATTTT	CASSPPAGNTIYF
TRBV18	TRBJ1-6	.	.	TGTGCCAGCTCACCATCGCCGGGAACGTTCTCCTATAATTCACCCCTCCACTTT	CASSPSPGTFSYNSPLHF
TRBV19	TRBJ1-1	.	.	TGTGCCAGTAAAGGCCCCGTGGCCCCCGGACACACGAACACTGAAGCTTTCTTT	CASKGPVAPGHTNTEAFF
TRBV19	TRBJ2-7	.	.	TGTGCCAGTAGTATAGACCGGGCCTACGAGCAGTACTTC	CASSIDRAYEQYF
TRBV27	TRBJ2-1	.	.	TGTGCCAGCAGTTTATGGGCCCAAAATCCGGGGATGGGGCAGTTCTTC	CASSLWAQNPGMGQFF
TRBV7-2	TRBJ2-7	.	.	TGTGCCAGCGCGTCGGTTAACTCCTACGAGCAGTACTTC	CASASVNSYEQYF
TRBV5-8	TRBJ2-2	.	.	TGTGCCAGCAGCTTTTATTCACTGAACACCGGGGAGCTGTTTTTT	CASSFYSLNTGELFF
TRBV4-3	TRBJ2-7	TRBD2	.	TGCGCCAGCAGCCGATCCGCCGGCGGGAGTAGAGGCTACGAGCAGTACTTC	CASSRSAGGSRGYEQYF
TRBV27	TRBJ2-1	.	.	TGTGCCAGCAGTCTCCAGATTTCCTCGTTTGAGCAGTTCTTC	CASSLQISSFEQFF
TRBV11-3	TRBJ2-3	TRBD1	.	TGTGCCAGCAGTAACAGGGGGACAGATACGCAGTATTTT	CASSNRGTDTQYF
TRBV4-1	TRBJ2-5	.	.	TGCGCCAGCAGCCATCCAAAGGGGGAACTGCCAACTGGGTACCAAGAGACCCAGTACTTC	CASSHPKGELPTGYQETQYF
TRBV3-1/TRBV3-2	TRBJ2-3	TRBD2	.	TGTGCCAGCAGCCTCAGACTAGCAGGAGATACGCAGTATTTT	CASSLRLAGDTQYF
TRBV4-3	TRBJ2-2	.	.	TGCGCCAGCAGCCAAGATTGGGGGAGGCCCGGGGAGCTGTTTTTT	CASSQDWGRPGELFF
TRBV5-1	TRBJ1-6	.	.	TGCGCCAGCAGCTTGGGCAAGGACTCTAATTCACCCCTCCACTTT	CASSLGKDSNSPLHF
TRBV28	TRBJ2-2	.	.	TGTGCCACCATGAAAACGGTGGGCGCCGGGGAGCTGTTTTTT	CATMKTVGAGELFF
TRBV15	TRBJ2-2	TRBD2	.	TGTGCCACCAGCAGAGACCTAGCGGGAGGTTCCAGGTTCGCGAACACCGGGGAGCTGTTTTTT	CATSRDLAGGSRFANTGELFF
TRBV7-2	TRBJ1-1	.	few	TGTGCCAGCAGCTTCCAGGGTCTGAACACTGAAGCTTTCTTT	CASSFQGLNTEAFF
TRBV7-9	TRBJ1-2	.	.	TGTGCCAGCAGCTTAGGGAGTCTAGCTAACTATGGCTACACCTTC	CASSLGSLANYGYTF
TRBV7-3	TRBJ2-7	TRBD2	.	TGTGCCAGCAGCATCCTAGCGGGAGGCGGAGAGCAGTACTTC	CASSILAGGGEQYF